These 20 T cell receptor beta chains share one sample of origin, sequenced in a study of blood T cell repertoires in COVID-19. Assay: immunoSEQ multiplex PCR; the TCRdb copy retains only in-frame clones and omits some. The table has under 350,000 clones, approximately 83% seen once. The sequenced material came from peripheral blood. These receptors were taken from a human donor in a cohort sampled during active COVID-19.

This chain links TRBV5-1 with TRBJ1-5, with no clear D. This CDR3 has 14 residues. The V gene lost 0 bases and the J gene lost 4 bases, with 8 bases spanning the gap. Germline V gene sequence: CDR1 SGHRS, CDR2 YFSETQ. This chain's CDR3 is CASSLGGWNQPQHF. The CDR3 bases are TGCGCCAGCAGCTTGGGTGGCTGGAATCAGCCCCAGCATTTT.

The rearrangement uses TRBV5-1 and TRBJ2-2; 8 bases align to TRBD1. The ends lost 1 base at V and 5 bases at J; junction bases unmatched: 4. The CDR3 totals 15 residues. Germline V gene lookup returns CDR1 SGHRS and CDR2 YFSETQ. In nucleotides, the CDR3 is TGCGCCAGCAGCTTGATAGGACAGGGAACCGGGGAGCTGTTTTTT. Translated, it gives CASSLIGQGTGELFF.

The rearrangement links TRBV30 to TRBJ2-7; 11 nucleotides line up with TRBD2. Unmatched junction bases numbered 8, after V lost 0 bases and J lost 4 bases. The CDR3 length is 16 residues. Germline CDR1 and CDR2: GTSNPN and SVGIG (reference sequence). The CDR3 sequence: CAWSVGVGTSGYEQYF. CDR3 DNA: TGTGCCTGGAGTGTAGGGGTCGGGACTAGCGGTTACGAGCAGTACTTC.

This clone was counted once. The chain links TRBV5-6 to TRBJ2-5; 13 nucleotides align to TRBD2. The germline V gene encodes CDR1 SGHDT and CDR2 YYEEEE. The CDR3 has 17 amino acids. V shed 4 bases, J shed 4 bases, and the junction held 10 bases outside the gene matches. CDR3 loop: CASSQIILAGGRETQYF. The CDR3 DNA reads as TGTGCCAGCAGCCAGATAATACTAGCGGGAGGGCGAGAGACCCAGTACTTC.

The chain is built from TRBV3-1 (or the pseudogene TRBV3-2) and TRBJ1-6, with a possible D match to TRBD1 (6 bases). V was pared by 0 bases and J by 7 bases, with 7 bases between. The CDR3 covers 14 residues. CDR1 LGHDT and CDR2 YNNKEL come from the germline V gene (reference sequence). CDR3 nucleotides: TGTGCCAGCAGCCAAGACCAGGGGAATTCACCCCTCCACTTT. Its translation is CASSQDQGNSPLHF.

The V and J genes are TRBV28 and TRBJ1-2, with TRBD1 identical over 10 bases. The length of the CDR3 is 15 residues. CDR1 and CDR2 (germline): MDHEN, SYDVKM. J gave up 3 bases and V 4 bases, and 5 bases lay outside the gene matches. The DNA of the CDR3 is TGTGCCAGCAGTTCCCTCGGGACAGGGGACTATGGCTACACCTTC. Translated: CASSSLGTGDYGYTF.

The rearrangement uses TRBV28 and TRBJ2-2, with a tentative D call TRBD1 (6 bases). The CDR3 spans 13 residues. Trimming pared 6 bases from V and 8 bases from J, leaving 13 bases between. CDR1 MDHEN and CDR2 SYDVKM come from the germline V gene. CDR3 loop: CASSRRTVGELFF. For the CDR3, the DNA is TGTGCCAGCAGCCGTAGGACAGTAGGGGAGCTGTTTTTT.

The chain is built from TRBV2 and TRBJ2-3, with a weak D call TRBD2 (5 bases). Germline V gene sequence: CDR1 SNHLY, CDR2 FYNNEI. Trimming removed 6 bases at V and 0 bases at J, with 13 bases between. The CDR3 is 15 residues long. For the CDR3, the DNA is TGTGCCAGCAGCGAGGAGGTTCCTAGCACAGATACGCAGTATTTT. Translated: CASSEEVPSTDTQYF.

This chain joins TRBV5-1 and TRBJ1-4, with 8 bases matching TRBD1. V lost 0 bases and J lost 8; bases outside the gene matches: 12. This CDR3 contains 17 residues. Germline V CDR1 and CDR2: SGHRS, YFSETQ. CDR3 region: CASSLGVSGTGGEKLFF. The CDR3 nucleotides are TGCGCCAGCAGCTTGGGGGTGTCGGGGACAGGTGGAGAAAAACTGTTTTTT.

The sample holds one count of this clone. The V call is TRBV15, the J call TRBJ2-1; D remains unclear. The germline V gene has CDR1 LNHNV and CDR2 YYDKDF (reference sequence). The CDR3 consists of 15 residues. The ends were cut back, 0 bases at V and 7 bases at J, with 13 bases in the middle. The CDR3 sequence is CATSRDNYWRNEQFF. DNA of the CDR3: TGTGCCACCAGCAGAGATAACTACTGGCGAAATGAGCAGTTCTTC.

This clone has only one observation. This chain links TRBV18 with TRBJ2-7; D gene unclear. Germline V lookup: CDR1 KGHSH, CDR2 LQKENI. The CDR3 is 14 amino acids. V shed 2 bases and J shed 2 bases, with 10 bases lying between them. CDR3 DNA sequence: TGTGCCAGCTCACCAGTGAGTTTGGCCTACGAGCAGTACTTC. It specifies CASSPVSLAYEQYF.

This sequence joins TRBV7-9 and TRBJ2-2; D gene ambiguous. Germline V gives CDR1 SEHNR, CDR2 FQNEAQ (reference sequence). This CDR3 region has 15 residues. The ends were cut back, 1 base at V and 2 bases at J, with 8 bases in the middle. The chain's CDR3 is CASSLVSTNTGELFF. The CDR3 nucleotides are TGTGCCAGCAGCTTAGTATCTACTAACACCGGGGAGCTGTTTTTT.

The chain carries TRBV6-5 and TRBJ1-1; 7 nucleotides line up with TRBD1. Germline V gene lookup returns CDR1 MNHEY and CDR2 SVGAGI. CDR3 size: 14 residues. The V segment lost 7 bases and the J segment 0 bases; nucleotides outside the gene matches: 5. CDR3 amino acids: CASISTGMNTEAFF. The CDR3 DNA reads TGTGCCAGCATCTCGACAGGGATGAACACTGAAGCTTTCTTT.

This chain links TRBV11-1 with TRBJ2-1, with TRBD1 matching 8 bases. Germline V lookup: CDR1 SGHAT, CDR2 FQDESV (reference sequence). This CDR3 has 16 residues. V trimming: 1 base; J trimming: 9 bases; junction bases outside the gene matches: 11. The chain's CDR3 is CASSLVRDGQGGEQFF. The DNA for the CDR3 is TGTGCCAGCAGCTTAGTGAGGGATGGACAGGGCGGTGAGCAGTTCTTC.

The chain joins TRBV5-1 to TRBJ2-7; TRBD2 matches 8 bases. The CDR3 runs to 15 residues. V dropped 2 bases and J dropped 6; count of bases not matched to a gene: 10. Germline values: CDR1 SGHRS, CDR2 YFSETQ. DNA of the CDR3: TGCGCCAGCAGCTTTCAGACGGGAGGGCAAGGCGAGCAGTACTTC. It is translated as CASSFQTGGQGEQYF.

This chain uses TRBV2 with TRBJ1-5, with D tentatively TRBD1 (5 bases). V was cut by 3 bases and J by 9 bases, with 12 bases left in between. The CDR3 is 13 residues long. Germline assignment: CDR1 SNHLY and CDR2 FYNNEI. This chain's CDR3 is CASSDRGTGPQHF. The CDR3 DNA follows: TGTGCCAGCAGTGATCGGGGGACTGGGCCCCAGCATTTT. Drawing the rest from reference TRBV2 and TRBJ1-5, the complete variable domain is EPEVTQTPSHQVTQMGQEVILRCVPISNHLYFYWYRQILGQKVEFLVSFYNNEISEKSEIFDDQFSVERPDGSNFTLKIRSTKLEDSAMYFCASSDRGTGPQHFGDGTRLSIL.

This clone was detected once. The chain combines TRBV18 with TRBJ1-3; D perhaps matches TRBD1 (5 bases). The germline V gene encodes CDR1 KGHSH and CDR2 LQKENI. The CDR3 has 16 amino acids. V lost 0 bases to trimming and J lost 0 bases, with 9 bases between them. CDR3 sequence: CASSPPSGISGNTIYF. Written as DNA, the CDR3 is TGTGCCAGCTCACCACCATCAGGGATCTCTGGAAACACCATATATTTT.

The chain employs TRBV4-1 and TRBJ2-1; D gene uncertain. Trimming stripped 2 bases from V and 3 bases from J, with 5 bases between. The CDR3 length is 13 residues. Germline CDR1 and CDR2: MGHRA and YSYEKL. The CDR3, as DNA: TGCGCCAGCAGCCAACTTAACTACAATGAGCAGTTCTTC. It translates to CASSQLNYNEQFF.

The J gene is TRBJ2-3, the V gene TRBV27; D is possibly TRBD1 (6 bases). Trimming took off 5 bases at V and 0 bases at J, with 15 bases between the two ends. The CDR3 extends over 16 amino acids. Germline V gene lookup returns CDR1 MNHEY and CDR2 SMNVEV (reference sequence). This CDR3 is CASSTFGTTSTDTQYF. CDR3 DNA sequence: TGTGCCAGCAGTACCTTCGGGACAACTAGCACAGATACGCAGTATTTT.

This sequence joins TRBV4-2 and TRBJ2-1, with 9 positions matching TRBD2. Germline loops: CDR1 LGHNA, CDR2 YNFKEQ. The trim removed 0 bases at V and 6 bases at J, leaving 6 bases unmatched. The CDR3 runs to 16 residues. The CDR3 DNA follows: TGTGCCAGCAGCCAAGATTTGCAGCGGGGGGCCAATGAGCAGTTCTTC. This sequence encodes CASSQDLQRGANEQFF.